What follows describes a single T cell receptor (beta chain). This sample was taken from a study of blood T cell repertoires in COVID-19. Overall study context: The United States, Italy and Spain supplied acute and convalescent COVID-19 samples. From T cells, B-cell-depleted T cells, or PBMCs came the material, which was cDNA or gDNA.

Cohorts were assigned according to the clinical history that participants reported. Within 2 weeks of study entry, exposed participants had contacted a PCR-confirmed or clinician-diagnosed COVID-19 case. V was trimmed by 1 base and J by 5 bases, leaving 12 bases between them. The CDR3 consists of 14 residues. Germline V gene sequence: CDR1 SGHRS, CDR2 YFSETQ. Measured with immunoSEQ multiplex PCR; TCRdb has only the in-frame clones, and not every one. The data contain about 320,000 clones, 90% of them singletons. V and J are TRBV5-1 and TRBJ2-5; tentative D call: TRBD2 (5 bases). This receptor was identified in a woman aged 25 to 45 who had been exposed to COVID-19. The material sequenced was PBMCs or T cells enriched from blood (not recorded which). The DNA of the CDR3 is TGCGCCAGCAGCTTGAAGATGGGAGAGGAGACCCAGTACTTC. Encoded protein: CASSLKMGEETQYF.